This T cell receptor beta chain was recorded in a study of shared clonotypes between healthy human individuals. The repertoire was sequenced with immunoSEQ multiplex PCR; TCRdb's copy has only in-frame clones and lacks some. The repertoire holds approximately 720,000 clones, with about three quarters as singletons. This clone was counted between two and nine times. The CDR3 has 12 residues. V was pared by 1 base and J by 9 bases, with 7 bases between. Germline CDR1 reads SNHLY; CDR2 reads FYNNEI. The chain links TRBV2 to TRBJ1-5; no clear D gene. Sequencing was carried out using memory CD4+ T cells sorted from blood. The sample's subset: CD45RA-negative fraction. This clonotype originated in a woman in her twenties or thirties in good health. This CDR3 is CASSEGGLPQHF. The CDR3 nucleotides read TGTGCCAGCAGTGAAGGTGGGCTGCCCCAGCATTTT.